This T cell receptor (beta chain) appears in the sequencing data of a study of T cells in Graves' hyperthyroidism and ophthalmopathy. The sample holds many counts of this clonotype. Among the patients, aged 18 to 65, hyperthyroidism was newly diagnosed and had lasted under 2 months. Exclusion of patients followed from uncontrolled infection, other autoimmune disease, pregnancy or lactation. The diagnostic basis comprised clinical symptoms, serum thyroxine and TRAb, thyroid ultrasound and orbital computed tomography. Source material for PBMCs was more than 7.5 ml fresh peripheral blood. RNA transcripts served as the template for amplifying TCR beta CDR3 regions. First-round RT-PCR of the TCR CDR3 relied on the HTBI primer set. Each CDR3 protein is one row after TCRdb ran MiXCR on the multiplex PCR reads. The table lists about 400,000 distinct CDR3 sequences, under 15% of them singletons. From germline, CDR1 is SGHVS and CDR2 FQNEAQ. Deletions cut 5 bases from V and 1 base from J, with 8 bases between. This CDR3 spans 14 amino acids.

J is TRBJ2-2 and V is TRBV7-8, with D possibly being TRBD1 (5 bases). The sequence was obtained from a woman younger than 45 with Graves' hyperthyroidism. Sequenced material: blood. The CDR3 protein is CASSVQENTGELFF. CDR3 sequence (DNA): TGTGCCAGCAGCGTACAGGAGAACACCGGGGAGCTGTTTTTT.